These 29 T cell receptor beta chains were all obtained from the same sample, sequenced in a study of cytomegalovirus exposure and HLA in healthy donors. PCR involved 60 Vbeta and 13 Jbeta primers. Here immunoSEQ multiplex PCR was the method, and the copy in TCRdb shows in-frame clones only, minus some. The sample records under 200,000 clones, around four fifths being singletons. Material for sequencing was PBMCs. These receptors came from a man aged 18 to 30 in good health and CMV-seronegative.

The chain joins TRBV15 to TRBJ2-6, with D perhaps matching TRBD1 (5 bases). Germline V gene data show CDR1 as LNHNV and CDR2 as YYDKDF (reference sequence). The ends were cut back, 5 bases at V and 5 bases at J, with 16 bases in the middle. The CDR3 extends over 16 amino acids. The CDR3 protein is CATSATPADRANVLTF. Written as DNA, the CDR3 is TGTGCCACCAGCGCCACCCCGGCGGACAGGGCCAACGTCCTGACTTTC.

The genes are TRBV6-5 and TRBJ2-7; 7 bases are shared with TRBD1. CDR1 and CDR2 (germline): MNHEY, SVGAGI. The junction had 10 bases not matched to a gene; V was cut back by 5 bases and J by 3 bases. The CDR3 sequence is 15 residues long. The CDR3, as DNA: TGTGCCAGCAGTCCGGACAGGACCTTTTACTACGAGCAGTACTTC. It translates to CASSPDRTFYYEQYF.

The chain carries TRBV4-1 and TRBJ2-1, with TRBD2 as a possible D gene (6 bases). The CDR3 sequence is 17 residues long. In germline, CDR1 is MGHRA, CDR2 YSYEKL. V was pared by 0 bases and J by 3 bases, with 15 bases between. CDR3 DNA: TGCGCCAGCAGCCAAGAAGCGGGCTACCCCAACTACAATGAGCAGTTCTTC. The encoded protein is CASSQEAGYPNYNEQFF.

The gene calls are TRBV7-8 and TRBJ2-2; 14 positions match TRBD2. V gave up 4 bases and J gave up 6 bases; unmatched junction bases: 7. Per the germline V gene, CDR1 is SGHVS and CDR2 is FQNEAQ. This CDR3 spans 17 amino acids. CDR3 bases: TGTGCCAGCAGCTCATCTGGGACTAGCGGGAGTTCCGGGGAGCTGTTTTTT. Translated, it gives CASSSSGTSGSSGELFF.

This clone occurred once. This chain connects TRBV6-6 to TRBJ1-3, with D possibly TRBD1 on 5 matching bases. Trimming shortened V by 7 bases and J by 2 bases, and 12 bases separated the two germline ends. The length of the CDR3 is 14 residues. Germline CDR1 is MNHNY and CDR2 is SVGAGI (reference sequence). For the CDR3, the DNA is TGTGCCAGCACTCCCGGGGGTCCTGGAAACACCATATATTTT. Amino acids: CASTPGGPGNTIYF.

This chain uses TRBV6-4 with TRBJ2-7, with D perhaps TRBD2 (5 bases). Germline assignment: CDR1 MRHNA and CDR2 SNTAGT. The germline V and J ends were trimmed by 5 bases and 1 base, with 9 bases remaining between them. The CDR3 has 13 amino acids. The chain's CDR3 is CASSTTKSYEQYF. DNA of the CDR3: TGTGCCAGCAGTACGACTAAGTCCTACGAGCAGTACTTC.

J is TRBJ2-7 and V is TRBV6-6, with D maybe TRBD2 (7 bases). CDR3 size: 14 residues. Germline CDR1 reads MNHNY; CDR2 reads SVGAGI (reference sequence). V was cut by 7 bases and J by 4 bases, with 17 bases left in between. The CDR3 region is CASTRTGGAYEQYF. In DNA, the CDR3 is TGTGCCAGCACTAGGACGGGGGGCGCGTACGAGCAGTACTTC.

This chain's CDR3 is CASSGTGGNTEAFF. CDR3 DNA sequence: TGTGCCAGCAGTGGGACAGGGGGCAACACTGAAGCTTTCTTT. This chain links TRBV25-1 with TRBJ1-1; 11 nucleotides agree with TRBD1. J gave up 2 bases and V 4 bases, and 0 bases lay outside the gene matches. Germline V gene lookup returns CDR1 MGHDK and CDR2 SYGVNS. The CDR3 length is 14 residues. Together with reference TRBV25-1 and TRBJ1-1, the CDR3 gives the full variable domain: EADIYQTPRYLVIGTGKKITLECSQTMGHDKMYWYQQDPGMELHLIHYSYGVNSTEKGDLSSESTVSRIRTEHFPLTLESARPSHTSQYLCASSGTGGNTEAFFGQGTRLTVV.

The V gene is TRBV7-3, the J gene TRBJ2-1, with D tentatively TRBD2 (6 bases). Germline assignment: CDR1 SGHTA and CDR2 FQGTGA. The CDR3 covers 15 residues. Trimming left V 3 bases short and J 7 bases short, with 16 bases between. The CDR3 is CASSLWNHRGNEQFF. The CDR3 DNA sequence: TGTGCCAGCAGCTTGTGGAATCACCGGGGGAATGAGCAGTTCTTC.

The V call is TRBV10-2, the J call TRBJ2-5; 10 bases fit TRBD1. Gene TRBJ2-7 matches the end of the DNA better, so the J call may be wrong. The CDR3 spans 13 residues. Germline V gene lookup returns CDR1 WSHSY and CDR2 SAAADI. CDR3 protein: CASGQGVYYEQYF. CDR3 coding DNA: TGCGCCAGCGGACAGGGGGTATACTACGAGCAGTACTTC.

This chain joins TRBV2 and TRBJ1-6; 9 bases match TRBD1. CDR3 length: 16 residues. The germline gives CDR1 SNHLY, CDR2 FYNNEI. V was pared by 7 bases and J by 8 bases, with 12 bases of the junction left unmatched. DNA for the CDR3: TGTGCCAGCAACCAGAACAGGGGGCAAGTCCATTCACCCCTCCACTTT. It specifies CASNQNRGQVHSPLHF.

This clone was recorded only once. The V call is TRBV15, the J call TRBJ2-2; D remains ambiguous. Trimming stripped 5 bases from V and 1 base from J, with 11 bases between. The CDR3 is 15 amino acids. The germline gives CDR1 LNHNV, CDR2 YYDKDF (reference sequence). CDR3 in amino acids: CATSESGENTGELFF. Here the CDR3 DNA reads TGTGCCACCAGCGAGTCTGGAGAGAACACCGGGGAGCTGTTTTTT.

The chain couples TRBV15 to TRBJ2-7; D ambiguous. V was pared by 1 base and J by 3 bases, with 10 bases between. CDR1 is LNHNV, CDR2 YYDKDF, per germline (reference sequence). The CDR3 sequence is 14 residues long. The CDR3 DNA reads TGTGCCACCAGCAGAGGGCCCGTCGACTACGAGCAGTACTTC. Translation: CATSRGPVDYEQYF.

The V and J genes are TRBV7-9 and TRBJ1-5; no firm D call. In germline, CDR1 is SEHNR, CDR2 FQNEAQ (reference sequence). The germline V and J ends were trimmed by 2 bases and 1 base, with 6 bases remaining between them. The CDR3 runs to 14 residues. The CDR3 nucleotides read TGTGCCAGCAGCTTAAAGGAGAGCAATCAGCCCCAGCATTTT. Its protein product is CASSLKESNQPQHF.

This clone has just a few counts. The CDR3 spells CASSPRQGYEQYF. CDR3 DNA: TGTGCCAGCAGTCCTAGACAGGGGTACGAGCAGTACTTC. The chain joins TRBV27 to TRBJ2-7, with 8 bases lining up with TRBD1. The junction had 4 bases not matched to a gene; V was cut back by 5 bases and J by 4 bases. The CDR3 runs to 13 residues. Germline V gives CDR1 MNHEY, CDR2 SMNVEV (reference sequence).

J is TRBJ1-2 and V is TRBV18; 9 bases map to TRBD1. Per the germline V gene, CDR1 is KGHSH and CDR2 is LQKENI. This CDR3 has 13 residues. The V gene end was trimmed by 5 bases and the J gene end by 6 bases; junction bases not matched to a gene: 4. The CDR3 loop reads CASSADRGNGYTF. The CDR3 DNA follows: TGTGCCAGCTCAGCCGACAGGGGGAATGGCTACACCTTC. The full variable domain, completed using reference TRBV18 and TRBJ1-2, is NAGVMQNPRHLVRRRGQEARLRCSPMKGHSHVYWYRQLPEEGLKFMVYLQKENIIDESGMPKERFSAEFPKEGPSILRIQQVVRGDSAAYFCASSADRGNGYTFGSGTRLTVV.

J is TRBJ1-5 and V is TRBV18; the match to TRBD1 covers 10 bases. Germline CDR1 and CDR2: KGHSH and LQKENI. J was trimmed by 0 bases and V by 3 bases; bases with no gene match: 2. The CDR3 runs 16 residues. CDR3 coding DNA: TGTGCCAGCTCACCGGGACAGGGGATTAGCAATCAGCCCCAGCATTTT. Protein sequence: CASSPGQGISNQPQHF.

The rearrangement joins TRBV7-3 to TRBJ2-1; 16 bases fit TRBD2. The CDR3 loop spans 19 amino acids. V gave up 5 bases and J gave up 4 bases; unmatched junction bases: 11. The germline gives CDR1 SGHTA, CDR2 FQGTGA. The CDR3: CASSPTWGLAGGIYNEQFF. CDR3 nucleotides: TGTGCCAGCAGCCCGACTTGGGGACTAGCGGGAGGGATTTACAATGAGCAGTTCTTC. The full variable domain, its missing parts supplied by reference TRBV7-3 and TRBJ2-1, is GAGVSQTPSNKVTEKGKYVELRCDPISGHTALYWYRQSLGQGPEFLIYFQGTGAADDSGLPNDRFFAVRPEGSVSTLKIQRTERGDSAVYLCASSPTWGLAGGIYNEQFFGPGTRLTVL.

This rearrangement joins TRBV11-2 to TRBJ2-5; the D is unclear. Trimming cost V 0 bases and J 8 bases, with 10 bases left between them. CDR1 SGHAT and CDR2 FQNNGV come from the germline V gene. CDR3 length: 13 residues. CDR3 sequence reads: CASSLEARSTQYF. In DNA, the CDR3 is TGTGCCAGCAGCTTAGAGGCCAGGTCAACCCAGTACTTC.

The chain recombines TRBV19 with TRBJ1-6; D is unclear. CDR3 length: 14 amino acids. Trimming left V 4 bases short and J 10 bases short, with 14 bases between. The germline V gene has CDR1 LNHDA and CDR2 SQIVND (reference sequence). CDR3 DNA sequence: TGTGCCAGTAGTAAGTTTTCCCTCGAGTCACCCCTCCACTTT. Translation: CASSKFSLESPLHF.

This clone has a single count. The chain recombines TRBV9 with TRBJ1-1; the D is unclear. Per the germline V gene, CDR1 is SGDLS and CDR2 is YYNGEE. The CDR3 extends over 14 amino acids. Trimming took 0 bases from V and 4 from J, leaving 10 bases between them. The CDR3 DNA reads TGTGCCAGCAGCGTAGCCTCGGCGGGCACTGAAGCTTTCTTT. Protein: CASSVASAGTEAFF.

The chain carries TRBV19 and TRBJ1-3; weak D call: TRBD1 (6 bases). CDR3 length: 16 residues. Germline values: CDR1 LNHDA, CDR2 SQIVND (reference sequence). V was clipped by 6 bases and J by 4 bases, with 19 bases between them. CDR3 amino acids: CASSRRGAPRGNTIYF. The CDR3, as DNA: TGTGCCAGTAGCCGACGGGGGGCGCCGAGAGGAAACACCATATATTTT.

The J gene is TRBJ1-2, the V gene TRBV6-5; D gene unclear. Germline loops: CDR1 MNHEY, CDR2 SVGAGI. The CDR3 length is 14 residues. The V gene lost 0 bases and the J gene lost 2 bases, with 7 bases spanning the gap. CDR3 protein: CASSYSGKNYGYTF. DNA for the CDR3: TGTGCCAGCAGTTACTCGGGCAAAAACTATGGCTACACCTTC.

V is TRBV11-2 and J is TRBJ1-2, with 9 bases identical to TRBD1. V lost 4 bases, J lost 4 bases, and 10 bases stayed unmatched. Per the germline V gene, CDR1 is SGHAT and CDR2 is FQNNGV. CDR3 length: 16 residues. CDR3: CASSYGTGQPSYGYTF. The CDR3 DNA sequence: TGTGCCAGCAGCTACGGGACAGGGCAGCCCAGCTATGGCTACACCTTC.

This chain's CDR3 is CASSPGTSGGLDTQYF. The DNA for the CDR3 is TGTGCCAGCTCACCCGGGACTAGCGGGGGGCTCGATACGCAGTATTTT. This rearrangement joins TRBV18 to TRBJ2-3, with 15 nucleotides matching TRBD2. The CDR3 runs 16 residues. The V segment lost 3 bases and the J segment 6 bases; nucleotides outside the gene matches: 4. CDR1 is KGHSH, CDR2 LQKENI, per germline.

The rearrangement links TRBV4-3 to TRBJ2-7; the D gene is possibly TRBD1 (5 bases). Germline V lookup: CDR1 LGHNA, CDR2 YSLEER. This CDR3 contains 14 residues. Between the trimmed V and J ends, which lost 1 base and 5 bases, there was a span of 12 bases. CDR3 nucleotide sequence: TGCGCCAGCAGCCAAGGAGGCAGGGCCCACGAGCAGTACTTC. Protein product: CASSQGGRAHEQYF.

This clone was found a few times. This rearrangement joins TRBV27 to TRBJ2-7, with 13 positions matching TRBD2. V lost 4 bases, J lost 7 bases, and 7 bases stayed unmatched. The CDR3 covers 15 residues. The germline gives CDR1 MNHEY, CDR2 SMNVEV (reference sequence). The CDR3 protein is CASSSMRLAGGEQYF. The CDR3 DNA sequence: TGTGCCAGCAGTTCTATGAGACTAGCGGGGGGTGAGCAGTACTTC.

The J gene is TRBJ1-5, the V gene TRBV27, with TRBD1 as a possible D gene (5 bases). Germline loops: CDR1 MNHEY, CDR2 SMNVEV (reference sequence). The CDR3 is 12 amino acids. The V gene lost 5 bases and the J gene lost 7 bases, with 9 bases spanning the gap. In DNA form, the CDR3 reads TGTGCCAGCAGTCGGGGGGGGCAGCCCCAGCATTTT. This sequence encodes CASSRGGQPQHF.

This clone came up once. The CDR3 sequence is CASRDRQGANSPLHF. In DNA form, the CDR3 reads TGTGCCAGCAGGGATAGACAGGGTGCCAATTCACCCCTCCACTTT. The genes are TRBV6-1 and TRBJ1-6; 7 nucleotides align to TRBD1. The germline gives CDR1 MNHNS, CDR2 SASEGT. CDR3 length equals 15 residues. With V trimmed by 6 bases and J by 7 bases, 9 bases remained unmatched.